The 8 T cell receptor beta chains below were found in one sample sequenced in a study of beta chain features in type 1 diabetes. The isolated RNA, all of it, was reverse transcribed, so expressed TCRB transcripts were what got sequenced. Clones were read by immunoSEQ multiplex PCR, and TCRdb kept only the in-frame ones, dropping some. Of some 150,000 clones listed, about 7% are singletons. Sequencing was done on a sample of central memory CD4+ T cells from blood. These receptors came from a woman aged 25 to 39 in good health.

The chain is built from TRBV7-2 and TRBJ2-5; 9 nucleotides align to TRBD2. CDR3 length: 15 residues. V was clipped by 5 bases and J by 2 bases; unmatched bases: 6. The germline gives CDR1 SGHTA, CDR2 FQGNSA. This chain's CDR3 is CASSVTSGLQETQYF. In DNA, the CDR3 is TGTGCCAGCAGCGTGACTAGCGGACTACAAGAGACCCAGTACTTC.

The V gene is TRBV7-3, the J gene TRBJ2-1; 10 positions agree with TRBD2. V lost 5 bases, J lost 1 base, and 5 bases stayed unmatched. CDR1 is SGHTA and CDR2 is FQGTGA in the germline V gene. This CDR3 spans 16 amino acids. CDR3 amino acids: CASSPVAGGSYNEQFF. The CDR3 DNA reads as TGTGCCAGCAGCCCAGTAGCGGGAGGATCCTACAATGAGCAGTTCTTC.

CDR3: CASKTGQLNTEAFF. As DNA, the CDR3 is TGTGCCAGCAAGACGGGACAGTTAAACACTGAAGCTTTCTTT. This chain links TRBV28 with TRBJ1-1; 7 bases are shared with TRBD1. This CDR3 spans 14 amino acids. The V gene's germline CDR1 is MDHEN and CDR2 SYDVKM. Trimming took 7 bases from V and 2 from J; bases not matched to a gene: 7.

This clone has more than one count but fewer than ten. V and J are TRBV30 and TRBJ2-7, with D perhaps matching TRBD1 (6 bases). Between the trimmed V and J ends, which lost 0 bases and 6 bases, there was a span of 12 bases. Germline V gene sequence: CDR1 GTSNPN, CDR2 SVGIG (reference sequence). This CDR3 has 13 residues. This chain's CDR3 is CAWSVQGSSEQYF. DNA of the CDR3: TGTGCCTGGAGTGTACAGGGATCTTCCGAGCAGTACTTC.

In its sample, this clone was seen a few times. The chain is built from TRBV10-3 and TRBJ2-7; the match to TRBD2 covers 14 bases. Germline loops: CDR1 ENHRY, CDR2 SYGVKD. After removal of 6 bases from V and 2 bases from J, the junction contained 6 bases not matched to a gene. The CDR3 is 16 residues long. CDR3 residues: CAISLRTSGGTYEQYF. The CDR3 DNA is TGTGCCATCAGCCTTCGGACTAGCGGGGGGACCTACGAGCAGTACTTC.

This clone turned up a few times. The V gene is TRBV19, the J gene TRBJ1-5; D is uncertain. V was clipped by 6 bases and J by 5 bases, with 11 bases between them. This CDR3 contains 13 residues. CDR1 is LNHDA and CDR2 is SQIVND in the germline V gene (reference sequence). CDR3 sequence reads: CASSTGGDQPQHF. CDR3 DNA: TGTGCCAGTAGCACCGGTGGAGATCAGCCCCAGCATTTT. The entire variable domain, with the rest obtained from reference TRBV19 and TRBJ1-5, is as follows: DGGITQSPKYLFRKEGQNVTLSCEQNLNHDAMYWYRQDPGQGLRLIYYSQIVNDFQKGDIAEGYSVSREKKESFPLTVTSAQKNPTAFYLCASSTGGDQPQHFGDGTRLSIL.

The chain carries TRBV28 and TRBJ2-3, with D unresolved. The V end lost 6 bases, the J end lost 0 bases, and 10 bases lay between the germline ends. Germline CDR1 MDHEN, CDR2 SYDVKM. This CDR3 has 14 residues. CDR3 sequence (DNA): TGTGCCAGCAGCACAAGCAGGAGCACAGATACGCAGTATTTT. Encoded protein: CASSTSRSTDTQYF. Filled out from reference TRBV28 and TRBJ2-3, the complete variable domain reads DVKVTQSSRYLVKRTGEKVFLECVQDMDHENMFWYRQDPGLGLRLIYFSYDVKMKEKGDIPEGYSVSREKKERFSLILESASTNQTSMYLCASSTSRSTDTQYFGPGTRLTVL.

This clone was observed at least ten times. The chain uses TRBV4-2 and TRBJ2-1; 8 bases line up with TRBD2. V shed 4 bases, J shed 9 bases, and the junction held 17 bases outside the gene matches. The CDR3 totals 17 residues. Germline V gene data show CDR1 as LGHNA and CDR2 as YNFKEQ. The CDR3 reads CASSLAAGDTGGVEQFF. CDR3 nucleotides: TGTGCCAGCAGCCTAGCCGCGGGGGACACGGGAGGGGTTGAGCAGTTCTTC.